The clone carrying this TCR beta chain came up many times. Its antigen remains unidentified. This sample is part of a study of identical twins. From the 5' RACE reads, TCRdb called clonotypes with MiXCR, one entry per CDR3 protein. The sample yields a few hundred thousand distinct CDR3 sequences, roughly 9.5% seen once. The study, taken as a whole, reports: The study drew conclusions from cross-sectional statistical analysis, not from following the same donors. In cord blood, abundant beta clonotypes had fewer insertions; memory showed no trend. Invariant MAIT and iNKT cells could partly confound zero-insertion analyses.

CDR3 length: 16 residues. V lost 5 bases and J lost 6, with 20 bases in between. Germline V gene lookup returns CDR1 MDHEN and CDR2 SYDVKM. The sample also formed part of further work on yellow fever vaccine responses in identical twins.

Material: PBMCs. This chain joins TRBV28 and TRBJ1-5, with D maybe TRBD1 (5 bases). This sequence was found in a woman between 18 and 30 years old in good health. The CDR3 sequence: CASSPGSTGRGQPQHF. The CDR3 region has the DNA TGTGCCAGCAGTCCCGGGAGCACAGGAAGGGGTCAGCCCCAGCATTTT.